This T cell receptor (beta chain) was recorded in a study of spatial heterogeneity in lung cancer (dated by TCRdb to between 2017 and 2020). Background on the whole study: Samples were obtained from about 75 patients with early-stage, untreated non-small cell lung cancer from the lung TRACERx cohort. Follow-up PBMC samples were sequenced whenever available, and the median time to follow-up was 2 to 3 years after resection. Beta-chain transcripts were consistently detected in greater numbers than alpha-chain transcripts, which likely reflects a higher abundance of beta-chain transcripts. In the raw uncorrected reads, each unique combination of TCR and UMI appeared on average more than ten times. In non-small cell lung cancer, the study made a quantitative comparison of TCR alpha and beta repertoires among multiple tumor regions, matched nontumor lung and blood. Nonsynonymous mutation counts, determined by whole-exome sequencing of tumor tissue, were related to features of the TCR repertoire. At surgery, both alpha and beta chains were TCR-sequenced in 200 to 250 tumor regions, fewer than 85 matched nontumor lung samples and around 50 PBMC samples.

CDR1 and CDR2 (KGHDR, SFDVKD) derive from the germline V gene. The junction shows trimming of 3 bases on V and 6 bases on J, plus 13 bases between the germline ends. Its CDR3 holds 15 amino acids, cysteine through phenylalanine. Here the CDR3 DNA is all that survives: 45 bases in frame from base 1. The time point label on this specimen signifies: blood at routine non-recurrence follow-up after resection. For TCR sequencing, whole RNA was extracted from tumor and nontumor lung tissue, or from cryopreserved PBMC samples, and no cell sorting was done. Only patients with enough RNA available from two or more tumor regions were chosen for TCR sequencing. Library creation used 5' RACE. These reads were obtained on a NextSeq 500. The TCR library protocol attached a unique molecular identifier to each TCR cDNA molecule to allow correction of PCR and sequencing errors. As for how the authors treated the data: TCR identification, UMI-based error correction and CDR3 extraction were all carried out with Decombinator tools. TCRs above a frequency of 2 per 1,000, corresponding to the top 1% of the tumor frequency distribution, were defined as expanded. Rényi diversity was computed with the R vegan package after subsampling each repertoire 100 times to 5,000 TCRs. To build CDR3 similarity networks, amino acid triplet string-kernel similarity was used, and CDR3s were connected when their pairwise similarity was above 0.82. The public reads were reanalyzed by TCRdb: fastp trimming at Q25, MiXCR alignment, in-frame beta chains only. All rows with the same CDR3 protein become a single entry with the most common DNA and genes. For this entry, the V and J calls and clone size follow TCRdb and not the study's own pipeline. This sample lists under 150,000 distinct CDR3 sequences; roughly a tenth were detected once. Together, the top ten hold around 24% of the sample.

The paper's findings and limits, for the study overall: Comparisons of baseline and follow-up blood repertoires included only 15 or so patients. Ubiquitous expanded tumor TCRs were found in blood more often at tumor resection than at routine follow-up. Additional single-cell paired TCR alpha and beta sequencing was considered necessary to confirm, at a functional level, the hypothesis that regional TCRs recognize regional mutations.

In this sample, this clonotype turned up many times. Its antigen target is currently unknown. Base qualities were left out, and no much larger clone turns up one base away. The chain is encoded by TRBV24-1 joined to TRBJ2-2, with the D call tentatively TRBD1 or TRBD2, each fitting 5 bases. The receptor's source is a female donor with early-stage non-small cell lung cancer. Sample: PBMCs, taken at follow-up. The nucleotide sequence is given as TGTGCCACCAGTGATACCCGGACGGGGCCCGGGGAGCTGTTTTTT. Translated, this gives CATSDTRTGPGELFF.